Detailed here is one T cell receptor (beta chain). Its antigen remains unidentified. The data originate from a study of T cell responses to AZD1222 COVID-19 vaccine. V lost 1 base and J lost 8, with 6 bases in between. This CDR3 is built from 13 residues. CDR1 is SGHTA, CDR2 FQGNSA, per germline. The study, taken as a whole, reports: Seropositivity was recorded at baseline in only 6 or 7 AZD1222 recipients. Researchers took repertoire samples only after the peak T cell response had come.

Produced via immunoSEQ multiplex PCR; TCRdb's table is partial and in-frame only. The table lists around 120,000 clones, 70% to 90% of them singletons, with roughly 2.5% in the top ten. The genes are TRBV7-2 and TRBJ1-6; D ambiguous. The material was peripheral blood, obtained 28 days after the second AZD1222 dose. This clonotype originated in an adult who received the AZD1222 COVID-19 vaccine. In DNA form, the CDR3 reads TGTGCCAGCAGCTTAGAAGCGTATTCACCCCTCCACTTT. This sequence encodes CASSLEAYSPLHF.